This T cell receptor beta chain was profiled in a study of quantifying T cell responses using KT2 cells. Overall study: Reverse transcription used primers in the TCR alpha and beta constant regions. Under optimum conditions, T4 ligation efficiency was estimated at more than 9.5%.

About this clonotype itself: No antigen is known for it.

Findings of the study overall: KT2 sequence counts showed saturation when very many KT2 cells were spiked in.

An oligo carrying a UMI was ligated to the cDNA 3' end. An equimolar mix of RC1.1 and RC1.2 primed the beta chain across TRBC1 and TRBC2. TCRdb itself ran the UMI-ligation and nested PCR reads through MiXCR, one entry per CDR3 protein. The sample includes about 30,000 distinct CDR3 sequences, 7.3% of them seen just once. CDR3 length: 17 residues. The V end lost 6 bases, the J end lost 0 bases, and 18 bases lay between the germline ends. Looked up from germline, CDR1 is SEHNR and CDR2 is FQNEAQ (reference sequence). Unfractionated PBMC were spiked with known numbers of KT2 clone cells. KT2 cells were mixed with fixed PBMC numbers at varying ratios.

The clonotype originates from a human donor. The V and J genes are TRBV7-9 and TRBJ1-3; D gene unclear. Sequencing input: PBMCs spiked with cells of the T cell clone KT2. This chain's CDR3 is CASRILGSPDSGNTIYF. Here the CDR3 DNA reads TGTGCCAGCAGGATTCTCGGATCGCCGGACTCTGGAAACACCATATATTTT.